The present T cell receptor beta chain was sequenced within a study of blood T cell repertoires in COVID-19. Study overall: Italy, Spain and the United States were the sources of the convalescent and acute COVID-19 samples. T cells, B-cell-depleted T cells, or PBMCs provided the cDNA or gDNA that served as material.

Trimming took off 6 bases at V and 14 bases at J, with 14 bases between the two ends. CDR1 and CDR2 (germline): MNHEY, SVGAGI. CDR3 length: 11 residues. Study processing details: Using reference gene primer amplification, nucleated cell counts were estimated. Measured with immunoSEQ multiplex PCR; TCRdb has only the in-frame clones, and not every one. That table is the source of V, J and clone size, and D and trimming were worked out from the DNA. The sample lists roughly 280,000 clones, approximately 81% occurring once. This TCR derives from a man between 60 and 70 years old with acute or convalescent COVID-19. Sequencing was done on a sample of peripheral blood. The rearrangement joins TRBV6-5 to TRBJ2-1, with D possibly TRBD2 on 5 matching bases. CDR3 in DNA: TGTGCCAGCAGCAACACTAGAATGGAGTTCTTC. Protein sequence: CASSNTRMEFF.